Sequencing of this T cell receptor (beta chain) was carried out in a study of monozygotic twins with inflammatory bowel disease. In regard to this clonotype: Antigen unknown.

Looked up from germline, CDR1 is DFQATT and CDR2 is SNEGSKA (reference sequence). The CDR3 runs to 14 residues. TCRdb reprocessed the 5' RACE reads; each CDR3 protein has one entry and no DNA is given. The table lists around 190,000 distinct CDR3 sequences, with 1.6% in the top ten. Study outcomes and limitations: Among patients, repertoires may have gained variability from differing immunosuppressive treatments. The analysis did not separate different T cell subtypes.

This TCR came from a human donor with ulcerative colitis or Crohn's disease, or a healthy co-twin of an affected twin (not recorded which). The V call is TRBV20-1, the J call TRBJ1-3; TCRdb returns TRBD1, unconfirmable since there is no DNA. The specimen sequenced was blood. CDR3 protein: CSALTGGSGNTIYF.